This is a list of T cell receptor beta chains from one sample in a study of CD8+ T cells in alopecia areata. Using immunoSEQ multiplex PCR, the repertoire was profiled, and TCRdb retains in-frame clones only, with some absent. The repertoire has 100,000 to 120,000 clones, less than 60% of them found once; the top ten carry more than 3%. The sequencing here drew on CD4+ T cells sorted from blood, taken at week 24, from a patient treated with tofacitinib. The receptor source for this set is a human donor with alopecia areata. The CDR3 runs from the conserved cysteine through the conserved F or W. Fields, in order: J gene, D gene, clone size, V gene, CDR3 protein, CDR3 DNA. The D gene is left open where the match is weak. Expanded clones get a size class; other rows say once, few or many, or leave the size out.

>TRBJ1-2|-|-|TRBV30
CAWSVVGGGGYTF
TGTGCCTGGAGTGTCGTAGGCGGCGGTGGCTACACCTTC
>TRBJ2-3|TRBD2|-|TRBV4-2
CASSQGTSGVITDTQYF
TGTGCCAGCAGCCAAGGAACTAGCGGGGTGATCACAGATACGCAGTATTTT
>TRBJ2-5|-|-|TRBV2
CASSAGTYQETQYF
TGTGCCAGCAGCGCCGGGACATACCAAGAGACCCAGTACTTC
>TRBJ2-3|-|once|TRBV5-4
CASSLAAGPGTDTQYF
TGTGCCAGCAGCTTGGCCGCAGGTCCCGGCACAGATACGCAGTATTTT
>TRBJ2-1|-|-|TRBV9
CASSVAANKYNEQFF
TGTGCCAGCAGCGTAGCGGCAAACAAGTACAATGAGCAGTTCTTC
>TRBJ2-5|-|-|TRBV25-1
CASRQEQETQYF
TGTGCCAGCAGACAGGAACAAGAGACCCAGTACTTC
>TRBJ2-2|TRBD1|-|TRBV5-6
CASSYRGLANTGELFF
TGTGCCAGCTCCTACAGGGGGCTAGCGAACACCGGGGAGCTGTTTTTT
>TRBJ1-2|-|-|TRBV5-1
CASSLARASGGASSGYTF
TGCGCCAGCAGCTTGGCCAGGGCTTCGGGAGGGGCAAGTAGTGGCTACACCTTC
>TRBJ2-5|-|-|TRBV29-1
CSVADGFQETQYF
TGCAGCGTCGCGGACGGATTCCAAGAGACCCAGTACTTC
>TRBJ2-3|-|-|TRBV5-1
CASSFTGDKDTQYF
TGCGCCAGCAGCTTTACGGGGGATAAAGATACGCAGTATTTT
>TRBJ2-7|-|-|TRBV15
CATSRAGVNEQYF
TGTGCCACCAGCAGAGCCGGGGTTAACGAGCAGTACTTC
>TRBJ2-5|TRBD2|-|TRBV7-9
CASSPGLAGVETQYF
TGTGCCAGCAGCCCGGGACTAGCGGGGGTAGAGACCCAGTACTTC
>TRBJ1-2|TRBD1|-|TRBV9
CASSLGQAGHGYTF
TGTGCCAGCAGCCTAGGACAGGCAGGTCATGGCTACACCTTC
>TRBJ1-6|-|-|TRBV5-4
CASSPGRGPNSPLHF
TGTGCCAGCAGCCCGGGTCGGGGCCCTAATTCACCCCTCCACTTT
>TRBJ2-7|-|-|TRBV7-2
CASSWQGSYEQYF
TGTGCCAGCAGCTGGCAGGGATCCTACGAGCAGTACTTC
>TRBJ2-5|-|-|TRBV2
CASGETQYF
TGTGCTTCCGGGGAGACCCAGTACTTC
>TRBJ2-3|TRBD2|-|TRBV6-7
CASSYSTGTSGADTQYF
TGTGCCAGCAGTTACTCGACCGGGACTAGTGGTGCAGATACGCAGTATTTT
>TRBJ1-1|-|-|TRBV11-2
CASSLEGGLTEAFF
TGTGCCAGCAGCTTAGAAGGGGGGCTCACTGAAGCTTTCTTT
>TRBJ1-5|-|once|TRBV27
CASSPGYQPQHF
TGTGCCAGCTCACCCGGGTATCAGCCCCAGCATTTT
>TRBJ1-5|-|-|TRBV30
CAWSAGNNQPQHF
TGTGCCTGGAGTGCGGGTAACAATCAGCCCCAGCATTTT
>TRBJ1-6|TRBD1|-|TRBV6-5
CASSYSEQGADSPLHF
TGTGCCAGCAGTTACTCAGAGCAGGGGGCGGATTCACCCCTCCACTTT
>TRBJ2-3|TRBD1|few|TRBV5-5
CASSSGTVLTDTQYF
TGTGCCAGCAGCTCCGGGACAGTTCTCACAGATACGCAGTATTTT
>TRBJ2-1|-|once|TRBV5-1
CASSFGGGLYNEQFF
TGCGCCAGCAGCTTTGGCGGGGGCCTATACAATGAGCAGTTCTTC
>TRBJ1-5|-|few|TRBV29-1
CSVGLQGQPQHF
TGCAGCGTTGGGCTTCAAGGTCAGCCCCAGCATTTT
>TRBJ1-6|-|-|TRBV7-9
CASSLSVGLPPLHF
TGTGCCAGCAGCTTATCCGTGGGGTTGCCACCCCTCCACTTT